The clone carrying this T cell receptor beta chain appeared many times. Uncontrolled infection, other autoimmune disease, pregnancy or lactation excluded patients. Diagnosis relied on clinical symptoms, serum thyroxine and TRAb, thyroid ultrasound and orbital computed tomography. PBMCs were derived from around 10 ml fresh peripheral blood. This sample stems from a study of T cells in Graves' hyperthyroidism and ophthalmopathy. CDR1 MGHRA and CDR2 YSYEKL come from the germline V gene. With 1 base removed from V and 2 bases from J, the gap between germline ends came to 5 bases. This CDR3 is built from 13 residues. The investigators amplified TCR beta CDR3 regions from RNA transcripts. The primer set for the first-round RT-PCR of the TCR CDR3 was HTBI. TCRdb reprocessed the multiplex PCR reads with MiXCR, giving one entry per CDR3 protein. The data show around 300,000 distinct CDR3 sequences, about 16% seen once.

Specimen: blood. The J gene is TRBJ2-5, the V gene TRBV4-1; the D is unclear. The receptor was derived from a woman aged 45 to 65 with Graves' hyperthyroidism that later progressed to Graves' ophthalmopathy. The CDR3: CASSQGPQETQYF. CDR3 bases: TGCGCCAGCAGCCAAGGACCACAAGAGACCCAGTACTTC.